A single sample is the source of the 24 T cell receptor beta chains below, sequenced in a study of blood T cells in healthy people across ages (dated by TCRdb to the mid-2010s). The library was obtained by 5' RACE. Sequencing relied on an Illumina HiSeq 2500. A second about 7 to 11 cycle PCR used a sample-barcoded 5' primer and a J-beta primer mix. The public reads were reanalyzed by TCRdb: fastp trimming at Q25, MiXCR alignment, in-frame beta chains only. Rows are combined by CDR3 protein, so each entry shows the most common genes and DNA. Present in this sample are 1.4 million to 1.5 million distinct CDR3 sequences, 42% of which were seen just once. The top ten clonotypes cover roughly 7.9% of the sample. The sequenced sample was blood. The receptors were sampled from a woman younger than 35 in good health.

This clonotype was seen at least ten times. The J gene is TRBJ2-1, the V gene TRBV20-1, with D perhaps assigned TRBD1 or TRBD2 (5 bases each). The V end was cut by 5 bases, the J end by 4 bases, with 18 bases between. In germline, CDR1 is DFQATT, CDR2 SNEGSKA (reference sequence). The CDR3 sequence is 15 residues long. The DNA of the CDR3 is TGCAGTGCTGATGGGGCTGGACTTTATTACAATGAGCAGTTCTTC. This gives the protein CSADGAGLYYNEQFF.

The genes are TRBV20-1 and TRBJ2-7; 8 bases are a match to TRBD2. Germline V CDR1 and CDR2: DFQATT, SNEGSKA (reference sequence). J was trimmed by 0 bases and V by 6 bases; bases with no gene match: 4. The CDR3 contains 13 residues. CDR3 sequence reads: CSAEAGGSYEQYF. CDR3 DNA: TGCAGTGCCGAGGCGGGGGGCTCCTACGAGCAGTACTTC.

This clonotype was counted only a few times. V is TRBV27 and J is TRBJ2-2; D possibly matches TRBD1 or TRBD2 (5 bases each). Germline assignment: CDR1 MNHEY and CDR2 SMNVEV (reference sequence). The length of the CDR3 is 15 residues. Trimming removed 8 bases from V and 1 base from J, with 14 bases in between. The CDR3 loop is CASGRGRKNTGELFF. The CDR3 DNA follows: TGTGCCAGCGGCCGGGGACGGAAGAACACCGGGGAGCTGTTTTTT.

The rearrangement uses TRBV12-3 or TRBV12-4 and TRBJ2-4; D uncertain. V lost 5 bases to trimming and J lost 2 bases, with 13 bases between them. The CDR3 runs 15 residues. Here the CDR3 reads CASSRRPDPKNIQYF. The CDR3 DNA is TGTGCCAGCAGTAGACGTCCGGACCCCAAAAACATTCAGTACTTC.

The CDR3 spells CASSLEGTGKQETQYF. As DNA, the CDR3 is TGCGCCAGCAGCTTGGAAGGGACAGGGAAACAAGAGACCCAGTACTTC. V usage is TRBV5-1 and J usage is TRBJ2-5, with 9 bases lining up with TRBD1. This CDR3 contains 16 residues. From germline, CDR1 is SGHRS and CDR2 YFSETQ. The V segment lost 0 bases and the J segment 2 bases; nucleotides outside the gene matches: 5.

The J gene is TRBJ2-3, the V gene TRBV20-1, with 10 bases aligning to TRBD2. This CDR3 region has 13 residues. In germline, CDR1 is DFQATT, CDR2 SNEGSKA (reference sequence). The CDR3 DNA reads as TGCAGGATTAGCGGGGGGCCCACAGATACGCAGTATTTT. Encoded protein: CRISGGPTDTQYF.

CDR3 bases: TGTGCCAGCATCAAGGGGAGAACGACTGAAGCTTTCTTT. Its translation: CASIKGRTTEAFF. The V call is TRBV25-1, the J call TRBJ1-1, with a tentative D call TRBD1 (5 bases). The CDR3 has 13 residues. CDR1 is MGHDK, CDR2 SYGVNS, per germline. Trimming took off 7 bases at V and 5 bases at J, with 14 bases between the two ends.

The genes are TRBV12-3 or TRBV12-4 and TRBJ2-1; 7 bases map to TRBD2. The CDR3 spans 15 residues. The V segment lost 3 bases and the J segment 6 bases; nucleotides outside the gene matches: 8. The CDR3 DNA reads as TGTGCCAGCAGTTTTCGTCTAGCGGCTCCCAATGAGCAGTTCTTC. This gives the protein CASSFRLAAPNEQFF.

This clonotype came up a few times. The CDR3 region is CASSLRHGGASPVSNQPQHF. The CDR3 DNA follows: TGTGCCAGCAGCTTACGGCATGGTGGGGCCTCGCCCGTTAGCAATCAGCCCCAGCATTTT. The rearrangement joins TRBV7-9 to TRBJ1-5; maybe TRBD1 (5 bases). This CDR3 spans 20 amino acids. Trimming took off 2 bases at V and 0 bases at J, with 23 bases between the two ends. The germline V gene encodes CDR1 SEHNR and CDR2 FQNEAQ (reference sequence).

CDR3 in DNA: TGTGCCATCAGCTCGGGACAGGGTAACCATGAGCAGTTCTTC. It yields the protein CAISSGQGNHEQFF. The chain uses TRBV10-3 and TRBJ2-1; TRBD1 matches 9 bases. Unmatched junction bases numbered 8, after V lost 6 bases and J lost 8 bases. Germline V gene data show CDR1 as ENHRY and CDR2 as SYGVKD. The CDR3 has 14 amino acids.

The chain is built from TRBV25-1 and TRBJ1-2; TRBD1 aligns across 8 bases. The ends lost 6 bases at V and 6 bases at J; junction bases unmatched: 6. CDR1 MGHDK and CDR2 SYGVNS come from the germline V gene. The length of the CDR3 is 13 residues. CDR3 coding DNA: TGTGCCAGCAGATCGACAGGGGATCATGGCTACACCTTC. It yields the protein CASRSTGDHGYTF.

The chain links TRBV12-3 or TRBV12-4 to TRBJ1-1; 7 nucleotides agree with TRBD1. The CDR3 runs 13 residues. The V segment lost 6 bases and the J segment 6 bases; nucleotides outside the gene matches: 7. CDR3 in amino acids: CASRIRGGAEAFF. In DNA, the CDR3 is TGTGCCAGCAGAATTAGAGGGGGCGCTGAAGCTTTCTTT.

For this clonotype: At one of its ends the junction is not consistent with the germline gene, which may arise from a read error. The rearrangement uses TRBV12-3 or TRBV12-4 and TRBJ2-3; 8 bases are a match to TRBD2. This CDR3 has 15 residues. CDR3 region: CASRLAGSPTDTQYF. CDR3 in DNA: TGTGCCAGCAGATTAGCGGGATCCCCCACAGATACGCAGTATTTT.

This sequence joins TRBV4-1 and TRBJ2-7; no firm D call. The V end lost 5 bases, the J end lost 2 bases, and 10 bases lay between the germline ends. CDR1 and CDR2 (germline): MGHRA, YSYEKL. The CDR3 has 13 amino acids. The DNA for the CDR3 is TGCGCCAGCAGCGCAACCCAAGCCTACGAGCAGTACTTC. Translated, it gives CASSATQAYEQYF.

This chain joins TRBV27 and TRBJ1-1; 8 bases line up with TRBD1. Losses at the gene ends were 1 base for V and 8 bases for J; bases not matched to a gene: 6. Germline V lookup: CDR1 MNHEY, CDR2 SMNVEV (reference sequence). This CDR3 has 14 amino acids. The CDR3 bases are TGTGCCAGCAGTTTATTAGGGCGACAGGGGGAAGCTTTCTTT. Amino acids: CASSLLGRQGEAFF.

This chain joins TRBV14 and TRBJ2-1; D is undetermined. The CDR3 consists of 13 residues. V was pared by 3 bases and J by 4 bases, with 7 bases between. Germline V gene data show CDR1 as SGHDN and CDR2 as FVKESK. The CDR3 sequence is CASSQALYNEQFF. For the CDR3, the DNA is TGTGCCAGCAGCCAGGCCCTTTACAATGAGCAGTTCTTC.

The chain employs TRBV18 and TRBJ2-1; 10 nucleotides agree with TRBD1. Looked up from germline, CDR1 is KGHSH and CDR2 is LQKENI. This CDR3 comprises 16 residues. After removal of 3 bases from V and 6 bases from J, the junction contained 8 bases not matched to a gene. CDR3 sequence reads: CASSPLRDRGFNEQFF. CDR3 coding DNA: TGTGCCAGCTCACCTCTCCGGGACAGGGGCTTCAATGAGCAGTTCTTC.

This chain uses TRBV15 with TRBJ2-3, with a weak D call TRBD1 (6 bases). Looked up from germline, CDR1 is LNHNV and CDR2 is YYDKDF (reference sequence). Trimming cost V 5 bases and J 5 bases, with 17 bases left between them. The length of the CDR3 is 15 residues. The CDR3 sequence: CATSPGRGRGDTQYF. The DNA of the CDR3 is TGTGCCACCAGCCCGGGCAGGGGTCGAGGAGATACGCAGTATTTT.

This clonotype came up a few times. V gene TRBV7-2 combines with J gene TRBJ2-5; D is undetermined. V dropped 1 base and J dropped 5 bases, with 14 bases sitting between them. Germline CDR1 and CDR2: SGHTA and FQGNSA. CDR3 length: 15 residues. CDR3 sequence (DNA): TGTGCCAGCAGCTTAGAAGTGGCGGATGCGGAGACCCAGTACTTC. Its translation: CASSLEVADAETQYF.

The rearrangement links TRBV2 to TRBJ1-5; D not certain. Germline loops: CDR1 SNHLY, CDR2 FYNNEI. The CDR3 spans 13 residues. Trimming took 6 bases from V and 5 from J, leaving 11 bases between them. The CDR3 bases are TGTGCCAGCAGCAAGAGGGAGGATCAGCCCCAGCATTTT. This sequence encodes CASSKREDQPQHF. The full variable domain, completed using reference TRBV2 and TRBJ1-5, is EPEVTQTPSHQVTQMGQEVILRCVPISNHLYFYWYRQILGQKVEFLVSFYNNEISEKSEIFDDQFSVERPDGSNFTLKIRSTKLEDSAMYFCASSKREDQPQHFGDGTRLSIL.

The chain is built from TRBV19 and TRBJ1-5, with 8 bases fitting TRBD1. V dropped 8 bases and J dropped 2; count of bases not matched to a gene: 5. This CDR3 has 14 amino acids. CDR1 and CDR2 (germline): LNHDA, SQIVND (reference sequence). CDR3 residues: CASGTGTGNQPQHF. The DNA of the CDR3 is TGTGCCAGTGGGACAGGCACCGGCAATCAGCCCCAGCATTTT.

J is TRBJ1-5 and V is TRBV12-3 or TRBV12-4; D gene unclear. The V gene lost 6 bases and the J gene lost 5 bases, with 8 bases spanning the gap. The CDR3 extends over 12 amino acids. The chain's CDR3 is CASRQNDQPQHF. The CDR3 DNA reads TGTGCCAGCAGACAAAACGATCAGCCCCAGCATTTT.

The V and J genes are TRBV12-3 or TRBV12-4 and TRBJ2-2; D gene ambiguous. The CDR3 totals 16 residues. The V end lost 6 bases, the J end lost 2 bases, and 16 bases lay between the germline ends. The CDR3, as DNA: TGTGCCAGCAGCCCAATTGAGTGGGGAAACACCGGGGAGCTGTTTTTT. Protein sequence: CASSPIEWGNTGELFF.

This clonotype was observed a few times. J is TRBJ2-4 and V is TRBV21-1; the DNA was not compared with TRBD1, the D call given in the table. TRBV21-1 is tagged as a pseudogene. The CDR3 covers 14 residues. CDR3 nucleotides: TGTGCCAGCAGCAGTCCACGGAACCGGGACCTCGAGTACTTC. Encoded protein: CASSSPRNRDLEYF.